The T cell receptor beta chain described here comes from a study of control samples from healthy donors and cancer patients. The germline V gene has CDR1 MGHRA and CDR2 YSYEKL. The CDR3 is 15 amino acids. Trimming removed 1 base from V and 3 bases from J, with 10 bases in between. Method: immunoSEQ multiplex PCR; TCRdb's copy keeps in-frame clones and lacks some. Of 230,000 or so clones listed, around 94% are singletons. The rearrangement links TRBV4-1 to TRBJ2-1; D is ambiguous. This clonotype was sampled from a man over 45 in good health. The sequenced sample consisted of blood. The CDR3: CASSQANTYYNEQFF. DNA of the CDR3: TGCGCCAGCAGCCAAGCTAATACCTACTACAATGAGCAGTTCTTC.